A single TCR beta chain is shown here with its context. What it binds is not known. Next came a second PCR, run for about 7 to 12 cycles, which used a sample-barcoded 5' primer along with a J-beta primer mix. MiXCR, applied by TCRdb to the 5' RACE reads, yields one record per CDR3 protein. The table includes roughly 1,700,000 distinct CDR3 sequences, approximately 28% detected once. The sample is drawn from a study of blood T cells in healthy people across ages. The CDR3 is 13 residues long. V shed 3 bases, J shed 8 bases, and the junction held 9 bases outside the gene matches. Germline V gene data show CDR1 as DFQATT and CDR2 as SNEGSKA (reference sequence). Study-wide points: When one million T cells were used, diversity estimates were thought to be underestimates.

The clonotype comes from a woman aged 25 to 39 in good health. The specimen was blood. The rearrangement uses TRBV20-1 and TRBJ1-2; TRBD1 matches at 7 bases. The CDR3 protein is CSASPQGLHGYTF. The CDR3 DNA reads TGCAGTGCTAGCCCACAGGGGTTACACGGCTACACCTTC.